One sample yielded the 3 T cell receptor beta chains listed below, sequenced in a study of cytomegalovirus exposure and HLA in healthy donors. This PCR relied on a set of 60 Vbeta primers and 13 Jbeta primers. The data were produced by immunoSEQ multiplex PCR, yet TCRdb's version contains in-frame clones alone and is incomplete. The sample has some 190,000 clones; 60% to 85% are singletons. Input material: PBMCs. The receptor source for this set is a young man in good health and CMV-seronegative.

The chain combines TRBV13 with TRBJ2-5; 7 positions agree with TRBD2. Germline V gene sequence: CDR1 PRHDT, CDR2 FYEKMQ (reference sequence). The CDR3 totals 15 residues. Unmatched junction bases numbered 6, after V lost 0 bases and J lost 5 bases. The CDR3 nucleotides read TGTGCCAGCAGCTTAGGCCGGGAGGCAGGGGAGACCCAGTACTTC. Protein: CASSLGREAGETQYF.

Here the CDR3 DNA reads TGTGCCAGCAGTCCCCTCGGGAGCGAGCAGTACTTC. Translating gives CASSPLGSEQYF. The rearrangement links TRBV25-1 to TRBJ2-7, with D maybe TRBD2 (6 bases). This CDR3 is 12 amino acids long. Germline V gives CDR1 MGHDK, CDR2 SYGVNS. The ends were cut back, 5 bases at V and 6 bases at J, with 11 bases in the middle.

This CDR3 reads CASSPRTGTF. CDR3 nucleotides: TGTGCCAGCAGCCCCCGGACAGGCACCTTC. The chain joins TRBV9 to TRBJ1-2, with TRBD1 matching 7 bases. The CDR3 sequence is 10 residues long. V was pared by 4 bases and J by 13 bases, with 4 bases of the junction left unmatched. Germline V gives CDR1 SGDLS, CDR2 YYNGEE.